The 8 T cell receptor beta chains given below trace back to one sample, sequenced in a study of cytomegalovirus exposure and HLA in healthy donors. This PCR relied on a set of 60 Vbeta primers and 13 Jbeta primers. Some clones are missing from TCRdb's copy, which holds only in-frame ones; the method was immunoSEQ multiplex PCR. Seen here are 100,000 or so clones, approximately 86% observed once, and the top ten hold 5% to 6.5%. The sequenced sample was PBMCs. These TCRs come from a man between 18 and 35 years old in good health and CMV-seronegative.

A word on this clone: Mismatch with germline at one junction end may stem from a read error. The chain couples TRBV7-9 to TRBJ1-4; 9 bases agree with TRBD1. Germline lookup yields CDR1 SEHNR and CDR2 FQNEAQ (reference sequence). The CDR3 loop spans 14 amino acids. In nucleotides, the CDR3 is TGTTCCAGCAGCCCGGGACAGGGATTCGAAAAACTGTTTTTT. Its protein product is CSSSPGQGFEKLFF.

This clone turned up a few times. The V call is TRBV12-5, the J call TRBJ2-1; D might be TRBD1 (5 bases). V lost 9 bases and J 9 bases, leaving 15 bases between the germline ends. This CDR3 region has 12 residues. The germline gives CDR1 LGHNT, CDR2 FRNRAP. CDR3 nucleotide sequence: TGTGCTAGCGCGAACCAGGGTACTGAGCAGTTCTTC. Amino acids: CASANQGTEQFF.

V and J are TRBV7-9 and TRBJ2-5, with 9 bases fitting TRBD1. In germline, CDR1 is SEHNR, CDR2 FQNEAQ (reference sequence). V gave up 5 bases and J gave up 2 bases; unmatched junction bases: 6. This CDR3 comprises 15 residues. The CDR3 DNA reads as TGTGCCAGCAGCCCCCGGGACAGGGTTCAAGAGACCCAGTACTTC. It yields the protein CASSPRDRVQETQYF.

This clone came up once. The chain uses TRBV27 and TRBJ2-7; 7 bases match TRBD1. CDR3 length: 15 residues. The trim removed 5 bases at V and 3 bases at J, leaving 10 bases unmatched. Per germline, CDR1 MNHEY and CDR2 SMNVEV (reference sequence). CDR3 nucleotide sequence: TGTGCCAGCAGTCCACCGACAGGGAACGGCTACGAGCAGTACTTC. Translated: CASSPPTGNGYEQYF.

This clone has more than one count but fewer than ten. The CDR3 region has the DNA TGTGCCAGCAGCTTCGCGGGACAGGGGGTTAATAGCAATCAGCCCCAGCATTTT. Its protein is CASSFAGQGVNSNQPQHF. The gene calls are TRBV7-8 and TRBJ1-5, with 11 positions matching TRBD1. The CDR3 spans 18 residues. In germline, CDR1 is SGHVS, CDR2 FQNEAQ. Trimming cost V 3 bases and J 0 bases; bases outside gene matches: 7.

The rearrangement joins TRBV29-1 to TRBJ1-2, with D maybe TRBD1 (5 bases). The CDR3 consists of 15 residues. The V end lost 3 bases, the J end lost 7 bases, and 21 bases lay between the germline ends. Germline CDR1 SQVTM, CDR2 ANQGSEA. Here the CDR3 DNA reads TGCAGCGTTGAGGCCCCAGGCGGGGCTATTTTTGGCTACACCTTC. This gives the protein CSVEAPGGAIFGYTF.

The rearrangement links TRBV21-1 to TRBJ2-3; the table assigns TRBD2, which was not confirmed against the DNA. TRBV21-1 is flagged as a pseudogene. The CDR3 has 20 amino acids. CDR3: CASSIRPHPSSGEGLGTQYF. In nucleotides, the CDR3 is TGTGCCAGCAGCATACGGCCCCATCCATCTAGCGGGGAGGGATTGGGGACGCAGTATTTT.

V usage is TRBV5-4 and J usage is TRBJ1-6, with 7 nucleotides matching TRBD1. This CDR3 has 16 amino acids. V trimming: 1 base; J trimming: 0 bases; junction bases outside the gene matches: 1. Germline CDR1 reads SGHNT; CDR2 reads YYREEE (reference sequence). The CDR3, as DNA: TGTGCCAGCAGCTTGACAGGGGCCTCCTATAATTCACCCCTCCACTTT. Translating it yields CASSLTGASYNSPLHF.